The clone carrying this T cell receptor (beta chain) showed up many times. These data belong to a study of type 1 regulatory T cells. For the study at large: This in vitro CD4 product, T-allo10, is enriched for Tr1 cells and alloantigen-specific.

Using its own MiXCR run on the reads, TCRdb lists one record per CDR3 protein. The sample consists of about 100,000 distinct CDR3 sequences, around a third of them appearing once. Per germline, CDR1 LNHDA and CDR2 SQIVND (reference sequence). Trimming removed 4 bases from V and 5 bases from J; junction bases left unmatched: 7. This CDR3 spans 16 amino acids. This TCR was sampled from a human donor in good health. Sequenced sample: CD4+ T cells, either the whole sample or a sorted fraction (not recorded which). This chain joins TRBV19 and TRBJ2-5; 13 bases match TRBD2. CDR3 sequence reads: CASSTRTSGSPETQYF. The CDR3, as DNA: TGTGCCAGTAGTACGAGGACTAGCGGGAGTCCGGAGACCCAGTACTTC.